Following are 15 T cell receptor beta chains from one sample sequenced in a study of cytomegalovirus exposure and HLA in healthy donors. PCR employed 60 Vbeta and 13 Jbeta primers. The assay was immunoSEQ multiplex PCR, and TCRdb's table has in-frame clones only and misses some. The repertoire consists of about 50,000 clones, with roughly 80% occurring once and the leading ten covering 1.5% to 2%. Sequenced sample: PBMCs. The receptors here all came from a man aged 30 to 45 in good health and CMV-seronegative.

Here the CDR3 DNA reads TGCGCCAGCAGCTTGGTTCCGGGGACCTACGAGCAGTACTTC. This codes for CASSLVPGTYEQYF. The chain uses TRBV5-1 and TRBJ2-7, with D tentatively TRBD2 (5 bases). V lost 0 bases to trimming and J lost 2 bases, with 9 bases between them. CDR1 and CDR2 from the germline V gene are SGHRS and YFSETQ. CDR3 length: 14 residues. The variable domain in full, completed from reference TRBV5-1 and TRBJ2-7, reads KAGVTQTPRYLIKTRGQQVTLSCSPISGHRSVSWYQQTPGQGLQFLFEYFSETQRNKGNFPGRFSGRQFSNSRSEMNVSTLELGDSALYLCASSLVPGTYEQYFGPGTRLTVT.

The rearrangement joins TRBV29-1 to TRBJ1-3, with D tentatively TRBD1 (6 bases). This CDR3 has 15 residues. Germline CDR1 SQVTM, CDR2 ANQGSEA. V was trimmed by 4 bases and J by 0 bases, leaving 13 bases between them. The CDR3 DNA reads TGCAGCGTTGTTACAGGGTTTAGCTCTGGAAACACCATATATTTT. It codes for CSVVTGFSSGNTIYF.

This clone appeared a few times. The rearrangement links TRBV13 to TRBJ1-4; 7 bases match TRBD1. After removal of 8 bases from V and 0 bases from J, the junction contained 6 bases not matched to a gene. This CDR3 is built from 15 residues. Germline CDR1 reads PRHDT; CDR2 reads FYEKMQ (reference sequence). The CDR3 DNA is TGTGCCAGCCGGGACAGATATTCAACTAATGAAAAACTGTTTTTT. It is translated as CASRDRYSTNEKLFF. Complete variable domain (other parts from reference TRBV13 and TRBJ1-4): AAGVIQSPRHLIKEKRETATLKCYPIPRHDTVYWYQQGPGQDPQFLISFYEKMQSDKGSIPDRFSAQQFSDYHSELNMSSLELGDSALYFCASRDRYSTNEKLFFGSGTQLSVL.

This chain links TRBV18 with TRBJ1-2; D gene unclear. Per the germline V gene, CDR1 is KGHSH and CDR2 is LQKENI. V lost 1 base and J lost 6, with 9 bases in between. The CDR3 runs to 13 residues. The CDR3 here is CASSPLSRDGYTF. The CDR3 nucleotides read TGTGCCAGCTCACCACTATCGCGGGATGGCTACACCTTC.

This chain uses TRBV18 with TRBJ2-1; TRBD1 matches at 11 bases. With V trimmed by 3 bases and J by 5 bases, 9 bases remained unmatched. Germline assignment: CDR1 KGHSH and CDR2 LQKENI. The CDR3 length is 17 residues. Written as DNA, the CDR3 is TGTGCCAGCTCACCCGCCGGGACAGGGGGTCGTGACAATGAGCAGTTCTTC. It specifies CASSPAGTGGRDNEQFF.

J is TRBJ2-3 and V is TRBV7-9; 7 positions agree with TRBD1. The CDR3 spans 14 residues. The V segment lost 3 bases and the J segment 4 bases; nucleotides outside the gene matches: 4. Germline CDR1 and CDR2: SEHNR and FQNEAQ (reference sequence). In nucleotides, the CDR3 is TGTGCCAGCAGCTTCACAGGGGACCCAGATACGCAGTATTTT. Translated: CASSFTGDPDTQYF.

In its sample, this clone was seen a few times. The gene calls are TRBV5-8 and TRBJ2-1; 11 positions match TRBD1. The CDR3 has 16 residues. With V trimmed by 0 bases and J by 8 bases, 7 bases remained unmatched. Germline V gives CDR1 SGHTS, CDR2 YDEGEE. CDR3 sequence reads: CASSLAAGQGVDEQFF. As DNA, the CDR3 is TGTGCCAGCAGCTTGGCCGCGGGACAGGGGGTCGATGAGCAGTTCTTC.

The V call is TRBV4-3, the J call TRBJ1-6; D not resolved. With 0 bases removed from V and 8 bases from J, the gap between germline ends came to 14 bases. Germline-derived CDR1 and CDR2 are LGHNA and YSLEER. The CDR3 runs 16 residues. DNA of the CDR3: TGCGCCAGCAGCCAAGATTTTTTAGGGAGTGATTCACCCCTCCACTTT. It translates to CASSQDFLGSDSPLHF.

DNA for the CDR3: TGCGCCAGCAGCTTGGGATGGTCTAGCGGGAGAATGCGGAATGAGCAGTTCTTC. Protein sequence: CASSLGWSSGRMRNEQFF. The genes are TRBV5-1 and TRBJ2-1; 10 nucleotides agree with TRBD2. The V gene end was trimmed by 0 bases and the J gene end by 7 bases; junction bases not matched to a gene: 13. Germline values: CDR1 SGHRS, CDR2 YFSETQ. The CDR3 runs to 18 residues.

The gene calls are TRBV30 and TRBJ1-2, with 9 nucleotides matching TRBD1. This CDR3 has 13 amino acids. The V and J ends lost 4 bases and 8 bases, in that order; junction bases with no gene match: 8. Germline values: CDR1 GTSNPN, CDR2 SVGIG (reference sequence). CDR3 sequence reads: CAWNHRGRGGYTF. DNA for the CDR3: TGTGCCTGGAATCACAGGGGGCGAGGAGGCTACACCTTC.

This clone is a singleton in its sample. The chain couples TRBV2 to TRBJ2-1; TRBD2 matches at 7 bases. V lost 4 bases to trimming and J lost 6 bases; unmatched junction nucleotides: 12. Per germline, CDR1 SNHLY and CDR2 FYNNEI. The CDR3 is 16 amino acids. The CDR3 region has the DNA TGTGCCAGCAGTGCGATACTAGCGAAAGCCCGCAATGAGCAGTTCTTC. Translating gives CASSAILAKARNEQFF.

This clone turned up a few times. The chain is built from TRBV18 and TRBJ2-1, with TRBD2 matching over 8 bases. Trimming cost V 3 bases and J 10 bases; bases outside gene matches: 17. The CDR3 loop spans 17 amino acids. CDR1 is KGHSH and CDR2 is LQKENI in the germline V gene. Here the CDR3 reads CASSPQPPSGLILEQFF. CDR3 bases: TGTGCCAGCTCACCGCAACCCCCTAGCGGGTTGATATTAGAGCAGTTCTTC. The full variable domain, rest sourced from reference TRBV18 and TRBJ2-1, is NAGVMQNPRHLVRRRGQEARLRCSPMKGHSHVYWYRQLPEEGLKFMVYLQKENIIDESGMPKERFSAEFPKEGPSILRIQQVVRGDSAAYFCASSPQPPSGLILEQFFGPGTRLTVL.

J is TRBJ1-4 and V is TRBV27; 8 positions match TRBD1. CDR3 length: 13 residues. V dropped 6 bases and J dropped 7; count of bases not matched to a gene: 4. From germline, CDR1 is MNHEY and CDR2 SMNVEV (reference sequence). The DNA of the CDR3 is TGTGCCAGCAGGAGGACAGGGAGTGAAAAACTGTTTTTT. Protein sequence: CASRRTGSEKLFF.

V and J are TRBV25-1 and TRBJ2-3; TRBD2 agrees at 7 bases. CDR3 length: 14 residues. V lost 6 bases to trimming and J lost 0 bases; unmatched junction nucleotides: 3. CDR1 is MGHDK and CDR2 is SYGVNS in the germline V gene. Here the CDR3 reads CASSLAASTDTQYF. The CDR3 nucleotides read TGTGCCAGCAGCCTAGCGGCAAGCACAGATACGCAGTATTTT.

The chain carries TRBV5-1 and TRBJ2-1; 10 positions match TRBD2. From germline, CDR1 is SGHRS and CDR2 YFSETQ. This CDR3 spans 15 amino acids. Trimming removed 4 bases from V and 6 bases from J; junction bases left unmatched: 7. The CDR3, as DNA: TGCGCCAGCAGCGCCCAAAGCGGGAGGGCCAATGAGCAGTTCTTC. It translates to CASSAQSGRANEQFF.